These T cell receptor beta chains were read from a single sample in a study of vaccination and CD4 T cells after COVID-19. TCRdb independently ran MiXCR on the PCR reads; one entry per CDR3 protein. This table has under 20,000 distinct CDR3 sequences, less than 65% appearing once. For these receptors, no antigen is known. Sequencing was performed on cultured CD4+ T cells from blood, taken after SARS-CoV-2 vaccination. The receptor set was obtained from a human donor with COVID-19. CDR3s include the opening cysteine and the closing phenylalanine or tryptophan. D genes are given only for firm matches. Expanded clones are given a class, and other clones once, few, many or no size at all.

j_call	clone_size	v_call	d_call	cdr3_aa	cdr3_nt
TRBJ1-5	few	TRBV28	-	CASSKGRYSNQPQHF	TGTGCCAGCAGCAAAGGACGGTATAGCAATCAGCCCCAGCATTTT
TRBJ2-5	-	TRBV5-4	-	CASSLGAGGAKETQYF	TGTGCCAGCAGCCTCGGGGCGGGCGGGGCCAAAGAGACCCAGTACTTC
TRBJ2-5	few	TRBV2	-	CASSTRTWPAGTQYF	TGTGCCAGCAGTACCCGGACATGGCCTGCGGGGACCCAGTACTTC
TRBJ1-5	once	TRBV7-2	TRBD1	CASSTKGTGANQPQHF	TGTGCCAGCAGCACCAAAGGGACAGGGGCCAATCAGCCCCAGCATTTT
TRBJ2-2	once	TRBV24-1	TRBD1	CATSDPGQGSTGELFF	TGTGCCACCAGTGACCCGGGACAGGGAAGCACCGGGGAGCTGTTTTTT
TRBJ1-4	-	TRBV10-3	-	CAINPNGANEKLFF	TGTGCCATCAACCCAAATGGGGCTAATGAAAAACTGTTTTTT
TRBJ2-5	-	TRBV20-1	TRBD2	CSARLGSGEGETQYF	TGCAGTGCTAGACTCGGTAGCGGGGAGGGGGAGACCCAGTACTTC
TRBJ1-3	-	TRBV7-3	-	CASSLTGAGNTIYF	TGTGCCAGCAGCTTAACTGGGGCTGGAAACACCATATATTTT
TRBJ1-2	few	TRBV21-1	-	CASSKESYGYTF	TGTGCCAGCAGCAAAGAAAGTTATGGCTACACCTTC
TRBJ1-5	-	TRBV12-3/TRBV12-4	TRBD1	CASSRDRARNQPQHF	TGTGCCAGCAGTCGAGACAGGGCCCGAAATCAGCCCCAGCATTTT
TRBJ2-7	-	TRBV28	-	CASSAPGASDYEQYF	TGTGCCAGCAGTGCCCCAGGGGCGTCCGACTACGAGCAGTACTTC
TRBJ2-7	once	TRBV7-2	-	CASSLEGVGISEQYF	TGTGCCAGCAGCTTAGAAGGAGTGGGAATCTCCGAGCAGTACTTC
TRBJ2-1	-	TRBV6-5	TRBD2	CASSYGTSGASEQFF	TGTGCCAGCAGTTACGGGACTAGCGGGGCTAGTGAGCAGTTCTTC
TRBJ1-6	-	TRBV30	-	CAWVGTTNSPLHF	TGTGCCTGGGTCGGGACAACTAATTCACCCCTCCACTTT
TRBJ1-5	-	TRBV28	-	CASSFPSGGQPQHF	TGTGCCAGCAGTTTTCCGTCCGGGGGCCAGCCCCAGCATTTT
TRBJ2-3	-	TRBV6-4	-	CASSDRGSPDTQYF	TGTGCCAGCAGTGACCGCGGTAGCCCAGATACGCAGTATTTT
TRBJ2-1	-	TRBV7-6	TRBD2	CASSEGLAGYNEQFF	TGTGCCAGCAGCGAGGGACTAGCGGGCTACAATGAGCAGTTCTTC
TRBJ2-5	few	TRBV7-3	TRBD1	CASSPAGGAGETQYF	TGTGCCAGCAGCCCAGCAGGGGGCGCAGGGGAGACCCAGTACTTC
TRBJ2-7	-	TRBV4-1	-	CASSQAGFSYEQYF	TGCGCCAGCAGCCAAGCCGGGTTCTCCTACGAGCAGTACTTC
TRBJ1-2	-	TRBV7-2	-	CASSPRGSTLRYTF	TGTGCCAGCAGCCCCCGGGGGTCCACTCTACGCTACACCTTC
TRBJ2-7	-	TRBV2	-	CASRPITYEQYF	TGTGCCAGCAGGCCGATCACCTACGAGCAGTACTTC
TRBJ2-5	-	TRBV20-1	TRBD2	CSARTSGETQYF	TGCAGTGCTAGGACTAGCGGGGAGACCCAGTACTTC
TRBJ2-7	-	TRBV19	-	CASSLRQDFYEQYF	TGTGCCAGTAGTTTACGACAGGATTTCTACGAGCAGTACTTC
TRBJ2-3	few	TRBV7-9	-	CASSASDTQYF	TGTGCCAGCAGCGCCTCGGATACGCAGTATTTT
TRBJ2-7	-	TRBV12-3/TRBV12-4	TRBD2	CASSLREGRGSSYEQYF	TGTGCCAGCAGTTTAAGGGAGGGGCGGGGCAGCTCCTACGAGCAGTACTTC
TRBJ2-5	-	TRBV7-3	TRBD2	CASSSWGGRSETQYF	TGTGCCAGCAGCTCATGGGGCGGGAGATCAGAGACCCAGTACTTC
TRBJ1-2	few	TRBV20-1	-	CSARDPRLGSGYTF	TGCAGTGCTAGAGACCCCCGGTTAGGGAGCGGCTACACCTTC
TRBJ1-6	-	TRBV30	-	CAWSEIVGGNSPLHF	TGTGCCTGGAGTGAAATCGTGGGGGGAAATTCACCCCTCCACTTT
TRBJ2-3	-	TRBV7-2	TRBD2	CASSSLAGGPQYF	TGTGCCAGCAGCTCGCTAGCGGGGGGGCCGCAGTATTTT
TRBJ1-2	few	TRBV28	-	CASSVTRSGYGYTF	TGTGCCAGCAGTGTGACCAGGAGTGGCTATGGCTACACCTTC
TRBJ2-3	-	TRBV20-1	TRBD2	CSARGLAGGPDTQYF	TGCAGTGCTAGAGGTCTAGCGGGGGGGCCAGATACGCAGTATTTT
TRBJ1-5	-	TRBV20-1	-	CSARDPGYQPQHF	TGCAGTGCTAGAGATCCTGGGTATCAGCCCCAGCATTTT
TRBJ1-3	-	TRBV19	-	CASSTLPGSAGNTIYF	TGTGCCAGTAGTACCCTTCCCGGATCGGCTGGAAACACCATATATTTT
TRBJ1-2	-	TRBV7-9	-	CASSLGLAYGYTF	TGTGCCAGCAGCCTGGGACTGGCCTATGGCTACACCTTC
TRBJ2-7	-	TRBV9	TRBD2	CASSVSGVLGEQYF	TGTGCCAGCAGCGTAAGCGGGGTACTGGGCGAGCAGTACTTC
TRBJ2-7	-	TRBV6-5	-	CASSYFHEQYF	TGTGCCAGCAGTTACTTCCACGAGCAGTACTTC
TRBJ2-5	-	TRBV25-1	TRBD1	CASSDPGQIQETQYF	TGTGCCAGCAGTGACCCGGGACAGATCCAAGAGACCCAGTACTTC
TRBJ2-3	-	TRBV9	TRBD2	CASSVEASGGTDTQYF	TGTGCCAGCAGCGTAGAGGCTAGCGGGGGAACAGATACGCAGTATTTT
TRBJ2-1	-	TRBV6-4	-	CASSRDGGFNEQFF	TGTGCCAGCAGCCGGGACGGCGGCTTCAATGAGCAGTTCTTC
TRBJ2-2	once	TRBV6-1	-	CASSVAASGTGELFF	TGTGCCAGCAGTGTGGCCGCCTCCGGAACCGGGGAGCTGTTTTTT
TRBJ1-1	-	TRBV5-4	-	CASSNGGLETEAFF	TGTGCCAGCAGCAACGGGGGGCTGGAGACTGAAGCTTTCTTT
TRBJ2-1	few	TRBV5-1	-	CASSLPSNEQFF	TGCGCCAGCAGCTTACCCTCCAATGAGCAGTTCTTC
TRBJ2-5	few	TRBV18	TRBD1	CASSPDRGETQYF	TGTGCCAGCTCACCAGACAGGGGGGAGACCCAGTACTTC
TRBJ1-5	-	TRBV7-8	-	CASSPLGAGHNQPQHF	TGTGCCAGCAGCCCTCTCGGGGCTGGTCACAATCAGCCCCAGCATTTT
TRBJ1-2	once	TRBV5-1	-	CASSLAEGARGYTF	TGCGCCAGCAGCTTGGCCGAAGGGGCCCGTGGCTACACCTTC
TRBJ2-5	-	TRBV12-3/TRBV12-4	-	CASSLSYQETQYF	TGTGCCAGCAGTTTGAGTTATCAAGAGACCCAGTACTTC
TRBJ1-4	-	TRBV4-1	-	CASSQDPPDEKLFF	TGCGCCAGCAGCCAAGATCCCCCGGATGAAAAACTGTTTTTT